The present T cell receptor (beta chain) was sequenced within a study of OX40 agonist ivuxolimab in advanced cancers. Blood samples were obtained at baseline, cycle 4 day 1, and cycle 7 day 1. Only in-frame clones appear in the TCRdb table, and some are missing; sequencing was by immunoSEQ multiplex PCR. The sample lists around 80,000 clones, about 85% seen once, with roughly 3.1% in the top ten. The sequences come from CD4+ or CD8+ T cells sorted from blood, collected in a trial of the OX40 agonist ivuxolimab. The receptor was derived from an adult with an advanced solid tumor such as melanoma, head and neck, liver or kidney cancer.

Here the CDR3 DNA reads TGTGCCAGCAGAAGCGGGACCTACAATGAGCAGTTCTTC. Protein sequence: CASRSGTYNEQFF. The rearrangement uses TRBV7-8 and TRBJ2-1; 7 bases line up with TRBD2. Germline V gene sequence: CDR1 SGHVS, CDR2 FQNEAQ. The CDR3 runs to 13 residues. Germline trimming cut 6 bases from V and 2 bases from J; bases unmatched to any gene: 1.